This T cell receptor beta chain was sequenced for a study of cytomegalovirus exposure and HLA in healthy donors. Primers: 60 Vbeta forward and 13 Jbeta reverse. The method was immunoSEQ multiplex PCR; TCRdb's version includes in-frame clones alone and lacks a portion of them. This repertoire shows 180,000 or so clones, 75% found once; its top ten account for roughly 7.6%. The study's findings and limits: The classifier reportedly diagnosed cytomegalovirus status with high specificity and sensitivity. Later on, an analysis showed TCR association rates differing by HLA locus, with DRB1 the most and HLA-C the fewest. Judged likely to be a sequencing artifact was a cluster of highly shared sequence variants.

The CDR3 has 13 amino acids. V was cut by 4 bases and J by 7 bases, with 13 bases left in between. Germline V gene lookup returns CDR1 SGHTA and CDR2 FQGTGA. In regard to this clone: What it binds is unknown.

Sequenced input: PBMCs. The chain combines TRBV7-3 with TRBJ1-2; D is uncertain. The sequence was obtained from a woman aged 40 to 50 in good health and CMV-seropositive. As DNA, the CDR3 is TGTGCCAGCAGCTCATATCGGGAGGGTGGCTACACCTTC. Translation gives CASSSYREGGYTF.